The rows below give T cell receptor beta chains drawn from one sample of a study of blood T cells in healthy people across ages. TCRdb redid the calling of the 5' RACE reads with MiXCR, one entry per CDR3 protein. This sample has around 790,000 distinct CDR3 sequences, with around two fifths found just once. Sequencing input: blood. These receptors were obtained from a man aged 60 to 75 in good health. CDR3s include the opening cysteine and the closing phenylalanine or tryptophan. Each record gives: J gene, V gene, D gene, CDR3 length, clone size, CDR3 protein, CDR3 DNA. The D gene is left open where the match is weak. The size entry is marked missing in some rows and otherwise reads once, few, many or a size class.

j_gene: TRBJ1-5; v_gene: TRBV20-1; d_gene: -; len: 17; abundance: -; CDR3aa: CSARVTVWGTSNQPQHF; CDR3nt: TGCAGTGCTAGAGTTACCGTTTGGGGCACTAGCAATCAGCCCCAGCATTTT
j_gene: TRBJ2-3; v_gene: TRBV30; d_gene: -; len: 11; abundance: -; CDR3aa: CVWRRGDTQYF; CDR3nt: TGTGTCTGGAGGCGAGGGGATACGCAGTATTTT
j_gene: TRBJ2-7; v_gene: TRBV15; d_gene: -; len: 15; abundance: -; CDR3aa: CATSRAVTNSYEQYF; CDR3nt: TGTGCCACCAGCAGAGCGGTTACCAACTCCTACGAGCAGTACTTC
j_gene: TRBJ2-5; v_gene: TRBV7-2; d_gene: -; len: 13; abundance: -; CDR3aa: CASSDRIQETQYF; CDR3nt: TGTGCCAGCAGTGACAGAATCCAAGAGACCCAGTACTTC
j_gene: TRBJ1-4; v_gene: TRBV7-9; d_gene: TRBD1; len: 16; abundance: -; CDR3aa: CASSLVLTGGHEKLFF; CDR3nt: TGTGCCAGCAGCTTAGTTCTGACAGGGGGTCATGAAAAACTGTTTTTT
j_gene: TRBJ2-2; v_gene: TRBV20-1; d_gene: TRBD2; len: 14; abundance: -; CDR3aa: CSARSGGDTGELFF; CDR3nt: TGCAGTGCTAGAAGCGGGGGGGACACCGGGGAGCTGTTTTTT
j_gene: TRBJ2-7; v_gene: TRBV20-1; d_gene: -; len: 13; abundance: -; CDR3aa: CSALRGTAYEQYF; CDR3nt: TGCAGTGCTCTCCGCGGGACAGCCTACGAGCAGTACTTC
j_gene: TRBJ2-5; v_gene: TRBV5-1; d_gene: TRBD2; len: 18; abundance: -; CDR3aa: CASSLWTSGGETQETQYF; CDR3nt: TGCGCCAGCAGCCTGTGGACTAGCGGGGGGGAAACCCAAGAGACCCAGTACTTC
j_gene: TRBJ1-2; v_gene: TRBV20-1; d_gene: TRBD1; len: 12; abundance: many; CDR3aa: CSAGGTAYGYTF; CDR3nt: TGCAGTGCTGGGGGGACAGCCTATGGCTACACCTTC
j_gene: TRBJ2-7; v_gene: TRBV6-1; d_gene: -; len: 12; abundance: few; CDR3aa: CASDRNSYEQYF; CDR3nt: TGTGCCAGCGATCGAAACTCCTACGAGCAGTACTTC
j_gene: TRBJ2-7; v_gene: TRBV7-9; d_gene: TRBD2; len: 14; abundance: few; CDR3aa: CASKKRGESYEQYF; CDR3nt: TGTGCCAGCAAGAAGCGGGGGGAATCCTACGAGCAGTACTTC
j_gene: TRBJ2-5; v_gene: TRBV27; d_gene: -; len: 14; abundance: -; CDR3aa: CASSSPGVGETQYF; CDR3nt: TGTGCCAGCAGTTCTCCGGGCGTAGGAGAGACCCAGTACTTC
j_gene: TRBJ2-1; v_gene: TRBV4-3; d_gene: TRBD2; len: 15; abundance: few; CDR3aa: CASSPSGGAGYEQFF; CDR3nt: TGCGCCAGCAGCCCTAGCGGGGGGGCCGGTTATGAGCAGTTCTTC
j_gene: TRBJ2-4; v_gene: TRBV6-4; d_gene: TRBD2; len: 16; abundance: -; CDR3aa: CASNSWRGAVKNIQYF; CDR3nt: TGTGCCAGCAATTCCTGGCGGGGGGCGGTCAAAAACATTCAGTACTTC
j_gene: TRBJ2-5; v_gene: TRBV5-4; d_gene: TRBD2; len: 17; abundance: -; CDR3aa: CASSLKRGAKYQETQYF; CDR3nt: TGTGCCAGCAGCTTGAAGCGGGGGGCCAAGTACCAAGAGACCCAGTACTTC
j_gene: TRBJ2-6; v_gene: TRBV2; d_gene: -; len: 17; abundance: -; CDR3aa: CASSEDGRISGANVLTF; CDR3nt: TGTGCCAGCAGTGAAGATGGGAGGATCTCTGGGGCCAACGTCCTGACTTTC
j_gene: TRBJ2-5; v_gene: TRBV11-2; d_gene: -; len: 15; abundance: -; CDR3aa: CASSLETGSQETQYF; CDR3nt: TGTGCCAGCAGCTTAGAGACTGGGTCCCAAGAGACCCAGTACTTC
j_gene: TRBJ1-1; v_gene: TRBV7-8; d_gene: -; len: 16; abundance: -; CDR3aa: CASSLGQGTGDTEAFF; CDR3nt: TGTGCCAGCAGCTTAGGGCAGGGGACGGGGGACACTGAAGCTTTCTTT
j_gene: TRBJ1-2; v_gene: TRBV4-1; d_gene: -; len: 17; abundance: -; CDR3aa: CASSQDPQEPPNYGYTF; CDR3nt: TGCGCCAGCAGCCAAGATCCCCAGGAGCCGCCTAACTATGGCTACACCTTC
j_gene: TRBJ2-5; v_gene: TRBV30; d_gene: -; len: 14; abundance: -; CDR3aa: CAWRGAGQGETQYF; CDR3nt: TGTGCCTGGAGGGGGGCAGGACAAGGCGAGACCCAGTACTTC
j_gene: TRBJ2-5; v_gene: TRBV6-4; d_gene: -; len: 15; abundance: -; CDR3aa: CASSDSPGPGRTQYF; CDR3nt: TGTGCCAGCAGTGACTCCCCGGGGCCGGGGAGGACCCAGTACTTC
j_gene: TRBJ2-7; v_gene: TRBV4-3; d_gene: TRBD1; len: 15; abundance: -; CDR3aa: CASSQGTGKYNEQYF; CDR3nt: TGCGCCAGCAGCCAAGGGACAGGGAAATACAATGAGCAGTACTTC
j_gene: TRBJ2-2; v_gene: TRBV2; d_gene: -; len: 13; abundance: once; CDR3aa: CASSRGEAGELFF; CDR3nt: TGTGCCAGCAGTCGAGGCGAAGCCGGGGAGCTGTTTTTT
j_gene: TRBJ1-1; v_gene: TRBV5-6; d_gene: -; len: 17; abundance: -; CDR3aa: CASSSRGAGAVNTEAFF; CDR3nt: TGTGCCAGCAGCTCCAGGGGAGCAGGGGCGGTGAACACTGAAGCTTTCTTT
j_gene: TRBJ2-7; v_gene: TRBV6-6; d_gene: TRBD1; len: 16; abundance: -; CDR3aa: CASSRRGTGDSYEQYF; CDR3nt: TGTGCCAGCAGCCGCCGGGGGACAGGGGACTCCTACGAGCAGTACTTC
j_gene: TRBJ2-1; v_gene: TRBV6-1; d_gene: -; len: 13; abundance: few; CDR3aa: CASSVSRPSEQFF; CDR3nt: TGTGCCAGCAGTGTAAGCCGCCCTTCGGAGCAGTTCTTC
j_gene: TRBJ2-1; v_gene: TRBV4-1; d_gene: TRBD2; len: 17; abundance: -; CDR3aa: CASSTTSSGGAKNEQFF; CDR3nt: TGCGCCAGCAGCACTACATCAAGCGGGGGGGCGAAAAATGAGCAGTTCTTC
j_gene: TRBJ2-3; v_gene: TRBV7-2; d_gene: TRBD2; len: 15; abundance: few; CDR3aa: CASSFTSGGPDTQYF; CDR3nt: TGTGCCAGCAGCTTTACTAGCGGGGGGCCAGATACGCAGTATTTT
j_gene: TRBJ1-2; v_gene: TRBV20-1; d_gene: -; len: 14; abundance: -; CDR3aa: CSTPRSSDNYGYTF; CDR3nt: TGCAGTACACCCCGGAGTTCCGATAACTATGGCTACACCTTC
j_gene: TRBJ2-3; v_gene: TRBV3-1; d_gene: TRBD2; len: 11; abundance: -; CDR3aa: CASRLADTQYF; CDR3nt: TGTGCCAGCAGACTAGCGGATACGCAGTATTTT
j_gene: TRBJ2-7; v_gene: TRBV9; d_gene: TRBD1; len: 16; abundance: -; CDR3aa: CASSVAPDRDTYEQYF; CDR3nt: TGTGCCAGCAGCGTAGCCCCAGACAGGGATACCTACGAGCAGTACTTC
j_gene: TRBJ2-5; v_gene: TRBV25-1; d_gene: -; len: 17; abundance: few; CDR3aa: CASSEPRQALRVETQYF; CDR3nt: TGTGCCAGCAGTGAACCCCGACAGGCCCTAAGGGTAGAGACCCAGTACTTC
j_gene: TRBJ1-6; v_gene: TRBV18; d_gene: TRBD1; len: 16; abundance: -; CDR3aa: CASSPLPQGKNSPLHF; CDR3nt: TGTGCCAGCTCACCACTTCCACAGGGGAAGAATTCACCCCTCCACTTT
j_gene: TRBJ2-7; v_gene: TRBV4-2; d_gene: TRBD1; len: 15; abundance: -; CDR3aa: CASSHPTGGWDEQYF; CDR3nt: TGTGCCAGCAGCCACCCTACAGGGGGCTGGGACGAGCAGTACTTC
j_gene: TRBJ2-1; v_gene: TRBV11-2; d_gene: TRBD2; len: 15; abundance: once; CDR3aa: CASSFTAGGEQEQFF; CDR3nt: TGTGCCAGCAGCTTCACTGCGGGGGGGGAACAAGAGCAGTTCTTC
j_gene: TRBJ1-5; v_gene: TRBV7-9; d_gene: TRBD1; len: 15; abundance: -; CDR3aa: CASSPLDRINQPQHF; CDR3nt: TGTGCCAGCAGCCCACTGGACAGGATCAATCAGCCCCAGCATTTT
j_gene: TRBJ2-1; v_gene: TRBV3-1; d_gene: TRBD2; len: 16; abundance: -; CDR3aa: CASSQIRDYPNNEQFF; CDR3nt: TGTGCCAGCAGCCAAATTCGGGACTACCCTAACAATGAGCAGTTCTTC
j_gene: TRBJ2-7; v_gene: TRBV28; d_gene: TRBD1; len: 15; abundance: -; CDR3aa: CASSFGQASNNEQYF; CDR3nt: TGTGCCAGCAGTTTTGGACAGGCGTCTAACAATGAGCAGTACTTC
j_gene: TRBJ2-3; v_gene: TRBV6-2/TRBV6-3; d_gene: TRBD2; len: 15; abundance: -; CDR3aa: CASIVAGGRTDTQYF; CDR3nt: TGTGCCAGCATCGTAGCGGGGGGCCGCACAGATACGCAGTATTTT
j_gene: TRBJ1-2; v_gene: TRBV9; d_gene: -; len: 14; abundance: -; CDR3aa: CASSVNRDALGYTF; CDR3nt: TGTGCCAGCAGCGTCAACAGGGATGCCTTGGGCTACACCTTC
j_gene: TRBJ2-7; v_gene: TRBV28; d_gene: -; len: 16; abundance: -; CDR3aa: CASSLLGNVGPYEQYF; CDR3nt: TGTGCCAGCAGTTTGTTGGGCAATGTGGGTCCCTACGAGCAGTACTTC
j_gene: TRBJ2-5; v_gene: TRBV4-3; d_gene: -; len: 17; abundance: -; CDR3aa: CASSQDRGVSTHNEQYF; CDR3nt: TGCGCCAGCAGCCAAGATAGGGGCGTGAGCACACACAATGAGCAGTACTTC
j_gene: TRBJ2-7; v_gene: TRBV6-2/TRBV6-3; d_gene: -; len: 14; abundance: -; CDR3aa: CASSTDQPFYEQYF; CDR3nt: TGTGCCAGCAGTACCGACCAACCCTTCTACGAGCAGTACTTC
j_gene: TRBJ1-2; v_gene: TRBV2; d_gene: -; len: 12; abundance: -; CDR3aa: CASSSDSKGYTF; CDR3nt: TGTGCCAGCAGTTCCGACAGTAAGGGCTACACCTTC
j_gene: TRBJ2-1; v_gene: TRBV7-2; d_gene: TRBD1; len: 16; abundance: -; CDR3aa: CASSLKAGGGLGEQFF; CDR3nt: TGTGCCAGCAGCTTAAAAGCAGGGGGTGGTTTAGGTGAGCAGTTCTTC
j_gene: TRBJ2-7; v_gene: TRBV6-5; d_gene: -; len: 13; abundance: few; CDR3aa: CASSDLGEGEQYF; CDR3nt: TGTGCCAGCAGTGACCTGGGGGAAGGCGAGCAGTACTTC
j_gene: TRBJ1-2; v_gene: TRBV6-5; d_gene: -; len: 13; abundance: few; CDR3aa: CASSPVGEYGYTF; CDR3nt: TGTGCCAGCAGTCCCGTTGGGGAGTATGGCTACACCTTC
j_gene: TRBJ1-6; v_gene: TRBV4-3; d_gene: -; len: 15; abundance: few; CDR3aa: CASSQDFQNNSPLHF; CDR3nt: TGCGCCAGCAGCCAAGATTTTCAGAATAATTCACCCCTCCACTTT
j_gene: TRBJ2-4; v_gene: TRBV12-3/TRBV12-4; d_gene: -; len: 13; abundance: -; CDR3aa: CASSLDDVNIQYF; CDR3nt: TGTGCCAGCAGTTTAGACGACGTCAACATTCAGTACTTC
j_gene: TRBJ1-6; v_gene: TRBV25-1; d_gene: -; len: 15; abundance: few; CDR3aa: CASRQLGPYNSPLHF; CDR3nt: TGTGCCAGCAGACAACTCGGGCCCTATAATTCACCCCTCCACTTT
j_gene: TRBJ2-5; v_gene: TRBV6-5; d_gene: -; len: 14; abundance: few; CDR3aa: CASSRGVGGETQYF; CDR3nt: TGTGCCAGCTCAAGGGGAGTAGGGGGAGAGACCCAGTACTTC
j_gene: TRBJ2-5; v_gene: TRBV7-6; d_gene: -; len: 14; abundance: -; CDR3aa: CASSLEGTRETQYF; CDR3nt: TGTGCCAGCAGCTTAGAAGGGACGCGGGAGACCCAGTACTTC
j_gene: TRBJ1-1; v_gene: TRBV12-3/TRBV12-4; d_gene: -; len: 15; abundance: -; CDR3aa: CANSFSGTLNTEAFF; CDR3nt: TGTGCCAACAGTTTTTCCGGGACCCTGAACACTGAAGCTTTCTTT